This entry describes one TCR beta chain. Its specificity is unknown. This sample is drawn from a study of a mutant IDH1 vaccine in newly diagnosed glioma. Study-level background: Vaccines were first given 4-6 weeks after radiotherapy alone, or with temozolomide cycles. Radiotherapy, temozolomide, or both had been given previously, and both were given to most. Study-level results: Top peripheral T cell clonotype shifts appeared unrelated to pseudoprogression.

Sequencing was performed with immunoSEQ multiplex PCR; in TCRdb, only in-frame clones are kept and a portion is missing. The sample lists approximately 41,000 clones; 80% to 90% were seen once. Noted time point: week 35, safety follow-up. The study gave 300 ug of mutant IDH1 20-mer peptide per vaccine dose, with topical imiquimod. Donors had new WHO grade 3 or 4 IDH1-mutant, ATRX-lost astrocytomas. This CDR3 is built from 14 residues. The germline V gene has CDR1 SGHKS and CDR2 YYEKEE (reference sequence). V dropped 2 bases and J dropped 1 base, with 7 bases sitting between them. This chain connects TRBV5-5 to TRBJ1-5; D unclear. This clonotype originated in a man in his forties or fifties with glioma. The sample was PBMCs, taken from a glioma patient whose treatment included an IDH1 peptide vaccine. In nucleotides, the CDR3 is TGTGCCAGCAGCTTTGACACGAGCAATCAGCCCCAGCATTTT. Translating it yields CASSFDTSNQPQHF. The entire variable domain, with the rest obtained from reference TRBV5-5 and TRBJ1-5, is as follows: DAGVTQSPTHLIKTRGQQVTLRCSPISGHKSVSWYQQVLGQGPQFIFQYYEKEERGRGNFPDRFSARQFPNYSSELNVNALLLGDSALYLCASSFDTSNQPQHFGDGTRLSIL.